This T cell receptor (beta chain) derives from a study of blood T cells in healthy people across ages. This clonotype has a count of ten or more. What it binds is not known. Trimming took off 2 bases at V and 0 bases at J, with 11 bases between the two ends. This CDR3 comprises 16 residues. The germline CDR1 and CDR2 sequences are SGHRS and YFSETQ. Findings and caveats of the study: A roughly linear fall in TCR beta diversity per million T cells was seen with increasing age. Naive CD4+ cells and diversity were both higher in long-lived donors than in aged donors. One million T cells yielded diversity estimates that were considered underestimates.

Using a J-beta primer mix together with a sample-barcoded 5' primer, a second PCR was run for roughly 6 to 12 cycles. Each CDR3 protein gets one entry after TCRdb re-called the 5' RACE reads with MiXCR. The data show 850,000 or so distinct CDR3 sequences, around 26% seen once. Healthy Caucasians from Russia aged about 6 to 90 served as donors. Material: blood. The chain carries TRBV5-1 and TRBJ2-2; tentatively, D is TRBD2 (5 bases). The clonotype was recovered from a woman of 80 years or more in good health. The CDR3 protein is CASSFRGHSNTGELFF. CDR3 in DNA: TGCGCCAGCAGCTTTCGGGGTCACTCGAACACCGGGGAGCTGTTTTTT. The complete variable domain, with remaining parts taken from reference TRBV5-1 and TRBJ2-2, reads KAGVTQTPRYLIKTRGQQVTLSCSPISGHRSVSWYQQTPGQGLQFLFEYFSETQRNKGNFPGRFSGRQFSNSRSEMNVSTLELGDSALYLCASSFRGHSNTGELFFGEGSRLTVL.